These T cell receptor beta chains were read from a single sample in a study of OX40 agonist ivuxolimab in advanced cancers. The assay was immunoSEQ multiplex PCR, and TCRdb's table has in-frame clones only and misses some. Among tens of thousands of clones listed, roughly 87% were seen once. The material sequenced was CD4+ or CD8+ T cells sorted from blood, taken in a trial of the OX40 agonist ivuxolimab. These receptors were collected from an adult with an advanced solid tumor such as melanoma, head and neck, liver or kidney cancer. Each CDR3 is given with its conserved first and last residue. D genes are given only for firm matches. Some rows have no size entry. The others give once, few or many, or a class for an expanded clone.

cdr3_length	d_call	v_call	clone_size	j_call	cdr3_nt	cdr3_aa
12	.	TRBV9	.	TRBJ2-4	TGTGCCAGCAGCAGTGGTTGGGACATTCAGTACTTC	CASSSGWDIQYF
14	TRBD2	TRBV29-1	.	TRBJ2-7	TGCAGCGTCGCCGGGACTAGCGGAGCCTACGAGCAGTACTTC	CSVAGTSGAYEQYF
17	TRBD1	TRBV29-1	.	TRBJ2-7	TGCAGCGTCCAGGGGCAGACAGGGGGCTTAGGTTCCTACGAGCAGTACTTC	CSVQGQTGGLGSYEQYF
13	TRBD1	TRBV10-1	.	TRBJ2-7	TGCGCCAGCAGCATAGACAGGGACTACGAGCAGTACTTC	CASSIDRDYEQYF
17	TRBD2	TRBV9	once	TRBJ2-3	TGTGCCAGCAGCGCGCATCTAGCGGGGGGGGGCACAGATACGCAGTATTTT	CASSAHLAGGGTDTQYF
13	.	TRBV28	.	TRBJ2-6	TGTGCCAGCGCCCGAGGGAGGGCCAACGTCCTGACTTTC	CASARGRANVLTF
13	.	TRBV7-9	.	TRBJ2-7	TGTGCCAGCAGCTTAACCTTAGCCTACGAGCAGTACTTC	CASSLTLAYEQYF
16	.	TRBV4-1	.	TRBJ2-2	TGCGCCAGCAGCCACGGGTTGGTAGCGAACACCGGGGAGCTGTTTTTT	CASSHGLVANTGELFF
14	.	TRBV30	.	TRBJ1-2	TGTGCCTGGAGGCCTCCCGGACTCGGGGATGGCTACACCTTC	CAWRPPGLGDGYTF
15	TRBD2	TRBV2	.	TRBJ2-7	TGTGCCAGCAGTGTGGCATTAGCGGGATCCGACGAGCAGTACTTC	CASSVALAGSDEQYF
12	.	TRBV27	once	TRBJ2-1	TGTGCCAGCGCCCTTTCAGGCGGTGAGCAGTTCTTC	CASALSGGEQFF
15	TRBD1	TRBV30	.	TRBJ2-2	TGTGCCTGGATATCGGGACAGAGGAACACCGGGGAGCTGTTTTTT	CAWISGQRNTGELFF
15	TRBD1	TRBV7-9	.	TRBJ2-3	TGTGCCAGCAGCATCGGACAGGAATGGGCAGATACGCAGTATTTT	CASSIGQEWADTQYF
12	.	TRBV29-1	few	TRBJ1-1	TGCAGCGTCAGGGACATGAACACTGAAGCTTTCTTT	CSVRDMNTEAFF
11	.	TRBV2	.	TRBJ1-1	TGTGCCAGCAGAGGGGGGATTGAAGCTTTCTTT	CASRGGIEAFF
15	TRBD1	TRBV9	.	TRBJ1-2	TGTGCCAGCAGCGTACCCCGGACAGGGGGCTATGGCTACACCTTC	CASSVPRTGGYGYTF
13	.	TRBV11-3	.	TRBJ2-1	TGTGCCAGCAGCCCCCCGGGCCACAATGAGCAGTTCTTC	CASSPPGHNEQFF
15	TRBD2	TRBV29-1	.	TRBJ2-3	TGCAGCGTTGAAGGGCGGGGGGGACGCACAGATACGCAGTATTTT	CSVEGRGGRTDTQYF
17	TRBD2	TRBV7-9	.	TRBJ2-1	TGTGCCAGCAGACCAACCGGGACTAGCGGGCTGTTCAATGAGCAGTTCTTC	CASRPTGTSGLFNEQFF
13	.	TRBV11-3	once	TRBJ2-2	TGTGCCAGCAGCTCGAGGGGGTCAGGGGAGCTGTTTTTT	CASSSRGSGELFF
15	.	TRBV7-3	.	TRBJ2-7	TGTGCCAGCAGCTTAACGGGGAGGGGGCGCGACGAGCAGTACTTC	CASSLTGRGRDEQYF
15	TRBD1	TRBV4-1	.	TRBJ2-7	TGCGCCAGCAGCCAACAATTGGGACAGACCTACGAGCAGTACTTC	CASSQQLGQTYEQYF
15	TRBD2	TRBV13	.	TRBJ2-5	TGTGCCAGCAGCTTTGCTAGCGGGTTGAAAGAGACCCAGTACTTC	CASSFASGLKETQYF
14	.	TRBV2	.	TRBJ1-3	TGTGCCAGCAGTGACGGGGACTCTGGAAACACCATATATTTT	CASSDGDSGNTIYF
15	.	TRBV29-1	.	TRBJ2-7	TGCAGCGTTGAAGTTGCCCGAAGGAGCTCCTACGAGCAGTACTTC	CSVEVARRSSYEQYF
14	.	TRBV7-8	.	TRBJ1-1	TGTGCCAGCAGCTCAACCTGGGCCGGGGGGGAAGCTTTCTTT	CASSSTWAGGEAFF
15	.	TRBV9	once	TRBJ2-7	TGTGCCAGCAGCGTAGAGCCCGGGACTTCCTACGAGCAGTACTTC	CASSVEPGTSYEQYF
15	.	TRBV13	.	TRBJ1-6	TGTGCCAGCAGCTTGGCTAGCTCCTATAATTCACCCCTCCACTTT	CASSLASSYNSPLHF
13	.	TRBV29-1	.	TRBJ1-1	TGCAGCGCCGAGGGGGGGGCCGGCACTGAAGCTTTCTTT	CSAEGGAGTEAFF
14	.	TRBV6-5	.	TRBJ1-5	TGTGCCAGCAGTTACGGACCGAGCAATCAGCCCCAGCATTTT	CASSYGPSNQPQHF
16	TRBD1	TRBV7-3	.	TRBJ1-2	TGTGCCAGCAGCTTAGAACCGGGACAGATAAACTATGGCTACACCTTC	CASSLEPGQINYGYTF
17	TRBD1	TRBV5-6	.	TRBJ1-2	TGTGCCAGCAGCCACCAACTCCGGGACAGCAACTTCTATGGCTACACCTTC	CASSHQLRDSNFYGYTF
15	.	TRBV6-1	.	TRBJ1-1	TGTGCCAGCAGTGAATTTTTCGGCGGTCACACTGAAGCTTTCTTT	CASSEFFGGHTEAFF
15	TRBD2	TRBV7-8	.	TRBJ2-3	TGTGCCAGCAGCCCACTAGCGGGAGGCCTAGATACGCAGTATTTT	CASSPLAGGLDTQYF
14	TRBD2	TRBV5-1	.	TRBJ2-1	TGCGCCAGCAGCCCCTTAGCGGGAGGGAATGAGCAGTTCTTC	CASSPLAGGNEQFF
13	.	TRBV5-4	.	TRBJ1-2	TGTGCCAGCAGCAATGGGGGGCTTGATGGCTACACCTTC	CASSNGGLDGYTF
13	.	TRBV27	.	TRBJ1-1	TGTGCCAGCAGTTTATTGGGTAACACTGAAGCTTTCTTT	CASSLLGNTEAFF
15	.	TRBV27	.	TRBJ2-6	TGTGCCAGCAGTTCAAGGGGGGCAGGGGCCAACGTCCTGACTTTC	CASSSRGAGANVLTF
15	TRBD2	TRBV27	.	TRBJ2-7	TGTGCCAGCAGTATTAGCGGGGCCGCTCCCTACGAGCAGTACTTC	CASSISGAAPYEQYF
14	TRBD2	TRBV7-9	.	TRBJ2-5	TGTGCCAGCAGCTTTAGCGGGGGGAAGTCGCCCCAGTACTTC	CASSFSGGKSPQYF
15	TRBD2	TRBV28	.	TRBJ2-7	TGTGCCAGCAGCTTTAGGGGCGGGAGGTCCTACGAGCAGTACTTC	CASSFRGGRSYEQYF
12	.	TRBV5-1	.	TRBJ1-1	TGCGCCAGCAGGGGCAGGGTCACTGAAGCTTTCTTT	CASRGRVTEAFF
12	.	TRBV4-1	.	TRBJ1-1	TGCGCCAGCAGCCGTTCGGGCACTGAAGCTTTCTTT	CASSRSGTEAFF
17	.	TRBV7-2	.	TRBJ2-4	TGTGCCAGCAGCTTACAACAGGGTCCCAGAGCCAAAAACATTCAGTACTTC	CASSLQQGPRAKNIQYF
14	TRBD2	TRBV2	.	TRBJ2-5	TGTGCCAGCAGGGCGGGACTAGCGGAAGAGACCCAGTACTTC	CASRAGLAEETQYF
14	.	TRBV29-1	.	TRBJ2-5	TGCAGCGTTGACCCCTCCCGGGGCCAAGAGACCCAGTACTTC	CSVDPSRGQETQYF
14	.	TRBV7-9	.	TRBJ1-2	TGTGCCAGCAGCTACGGACACACTAACTATGGCTACACCTTC	CASSYGHTNYGYTF
13	.	TRBV10-3	.	TRBJ2-7	TGTGCCATCAGTGATAGCGGTCCCTACGAGCAGTACTTC	CAISDSGPYEQYF
16	TRBD1	TRBV27	.	TRBJ1-5	TGTGCCAGCGCTTCGACAGGGAAAGCTATCAATCAGCCCCAGCATTTT	CASASTGKAINQPQHF
13	.	TRBV19	.	TRBJ2-7	TGTGCCAGTAGTATAGGTGCCCCCTACGAGCAGTACTTC	CASSIGAPYEQYF
14	.	TRBV4-1	.	TRBJ2-1	TGCGCCAGCAGGGGGCCCGTCTCCTACAATGAGCAGTTCTTC	CASRGPVSYNEQFF